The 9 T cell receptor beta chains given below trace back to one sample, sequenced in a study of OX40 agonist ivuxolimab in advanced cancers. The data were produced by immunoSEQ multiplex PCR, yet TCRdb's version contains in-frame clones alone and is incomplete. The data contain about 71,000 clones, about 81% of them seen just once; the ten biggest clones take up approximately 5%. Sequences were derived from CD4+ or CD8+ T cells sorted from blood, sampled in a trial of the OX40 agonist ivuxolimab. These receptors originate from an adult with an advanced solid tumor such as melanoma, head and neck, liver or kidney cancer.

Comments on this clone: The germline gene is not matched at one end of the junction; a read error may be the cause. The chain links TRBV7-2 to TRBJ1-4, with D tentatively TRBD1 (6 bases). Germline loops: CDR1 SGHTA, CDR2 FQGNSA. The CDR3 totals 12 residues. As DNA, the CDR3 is TGTGCCAGCAGCCTAGCAGGGGCAAAACTGTTTTTT. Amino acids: CASSLAGAKLFF.

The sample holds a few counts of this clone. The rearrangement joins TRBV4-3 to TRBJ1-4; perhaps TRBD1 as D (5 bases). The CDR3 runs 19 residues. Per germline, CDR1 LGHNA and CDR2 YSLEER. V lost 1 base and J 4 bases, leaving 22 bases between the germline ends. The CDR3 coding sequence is TGCGCCAGCAGCCAAGGGATGGGGCGCAGAAGCGGCTTTAATGAAAAACTGTTTTTT. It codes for CASSQGMGRRSGFNEKLFF.

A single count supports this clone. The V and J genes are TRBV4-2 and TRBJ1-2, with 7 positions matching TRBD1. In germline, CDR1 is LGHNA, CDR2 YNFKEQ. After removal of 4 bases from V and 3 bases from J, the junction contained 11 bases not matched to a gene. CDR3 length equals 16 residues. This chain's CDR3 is CASSRKGSGGDYGYTF. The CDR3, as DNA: TGTGCCAGCAGCCGCAAAGGCTCAGGGGGAGACTATGGCTACACCTTC.

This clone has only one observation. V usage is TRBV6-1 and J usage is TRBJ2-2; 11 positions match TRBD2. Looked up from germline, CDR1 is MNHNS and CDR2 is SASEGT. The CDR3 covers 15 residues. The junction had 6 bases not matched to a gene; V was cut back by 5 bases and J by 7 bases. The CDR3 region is CASSLTSGAVGELFF. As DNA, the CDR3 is TGTGCCAGCAGTTTGACTAGCGGGGCGGTCGGGGAGCTGTTTTTT.

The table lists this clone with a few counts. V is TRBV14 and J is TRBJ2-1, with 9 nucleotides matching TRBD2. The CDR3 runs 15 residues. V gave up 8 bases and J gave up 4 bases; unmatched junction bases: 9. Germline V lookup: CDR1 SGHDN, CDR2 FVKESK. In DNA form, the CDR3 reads TGTGCCAGCGGTCTTATAGCGGGAGCGTACAATGAGCAGTTCTTC. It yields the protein CASGLIAGAYNEQFF. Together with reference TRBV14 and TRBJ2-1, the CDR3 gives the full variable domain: EAGVTQFPSHSVIEKGQTVTLRCDPISGHDNLYWYRRVMGKEIKFLLHFVKESKQDESGMPNNRFLAERTGGTYSTLKVQPAELEDSGVYFCASGLIAGAYNEQFFGPGTRLTVL.

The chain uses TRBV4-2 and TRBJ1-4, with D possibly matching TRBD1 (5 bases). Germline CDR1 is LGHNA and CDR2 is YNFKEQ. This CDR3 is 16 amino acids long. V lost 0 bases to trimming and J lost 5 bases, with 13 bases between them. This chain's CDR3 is CASSQESYGTNEKLFF. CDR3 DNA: TGTGCCAGCAGCCAAGAATCCTACGGGACCAATGAAAAACTGTTTTTT.

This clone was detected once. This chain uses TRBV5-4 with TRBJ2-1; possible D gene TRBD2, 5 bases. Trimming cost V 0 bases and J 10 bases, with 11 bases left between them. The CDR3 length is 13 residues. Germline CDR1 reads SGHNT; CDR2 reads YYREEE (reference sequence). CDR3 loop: CASSLAEVGEQFF. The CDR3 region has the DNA TGTGCCAGCAGCTTGGCGGAGGTAGGAGAGCAGTTCTTC.

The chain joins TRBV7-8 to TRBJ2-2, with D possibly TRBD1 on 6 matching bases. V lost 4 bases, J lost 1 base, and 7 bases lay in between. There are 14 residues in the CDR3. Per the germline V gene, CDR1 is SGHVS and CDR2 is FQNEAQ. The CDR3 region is CASSSGQNTGELFF. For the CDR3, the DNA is TGTGCCAGCAGCTCGGGACAGAACACCGGGGAGCTGTTTTTT.

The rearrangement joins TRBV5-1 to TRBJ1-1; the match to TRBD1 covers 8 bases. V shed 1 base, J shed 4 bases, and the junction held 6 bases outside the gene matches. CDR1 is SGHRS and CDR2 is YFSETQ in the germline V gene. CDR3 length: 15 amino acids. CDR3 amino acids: CASSLSGQGGTEAFF. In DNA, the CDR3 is TGCGCCAGCAGCTTGTCTGGACAGGGCGGCACTGAAGCTTTCTTT.